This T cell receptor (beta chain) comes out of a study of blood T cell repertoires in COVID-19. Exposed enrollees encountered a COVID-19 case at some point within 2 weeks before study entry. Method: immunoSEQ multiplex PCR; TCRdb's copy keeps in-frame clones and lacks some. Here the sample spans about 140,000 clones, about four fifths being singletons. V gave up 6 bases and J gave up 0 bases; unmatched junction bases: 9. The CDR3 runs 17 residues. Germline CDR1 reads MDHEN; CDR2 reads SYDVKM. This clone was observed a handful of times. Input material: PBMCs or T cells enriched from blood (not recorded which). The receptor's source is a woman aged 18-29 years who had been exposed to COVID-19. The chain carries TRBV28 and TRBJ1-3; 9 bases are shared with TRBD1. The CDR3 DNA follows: TGTGCCAGCAGAGCCGTACAGGGGGCTCGCTCTGGAAACACCATATATTTT. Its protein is CASRAVQGARSGNTIYF.